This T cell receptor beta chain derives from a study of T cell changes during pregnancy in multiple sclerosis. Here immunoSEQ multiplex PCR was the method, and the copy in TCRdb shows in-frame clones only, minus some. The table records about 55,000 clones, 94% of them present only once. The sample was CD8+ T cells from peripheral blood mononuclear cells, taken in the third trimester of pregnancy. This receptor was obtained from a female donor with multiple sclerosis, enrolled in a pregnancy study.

The CDR3 nucleotides are TGTACGGGAGATACGCAGTATTTT. Amino acid sequence: CTGDTQYF. The genes are TRBV9 and TRBJ2-3; D ambiguous. Germline values: CDR1 SGDLS, CDR2 YYNGEE. The length of the CDR3 is 8 residues.